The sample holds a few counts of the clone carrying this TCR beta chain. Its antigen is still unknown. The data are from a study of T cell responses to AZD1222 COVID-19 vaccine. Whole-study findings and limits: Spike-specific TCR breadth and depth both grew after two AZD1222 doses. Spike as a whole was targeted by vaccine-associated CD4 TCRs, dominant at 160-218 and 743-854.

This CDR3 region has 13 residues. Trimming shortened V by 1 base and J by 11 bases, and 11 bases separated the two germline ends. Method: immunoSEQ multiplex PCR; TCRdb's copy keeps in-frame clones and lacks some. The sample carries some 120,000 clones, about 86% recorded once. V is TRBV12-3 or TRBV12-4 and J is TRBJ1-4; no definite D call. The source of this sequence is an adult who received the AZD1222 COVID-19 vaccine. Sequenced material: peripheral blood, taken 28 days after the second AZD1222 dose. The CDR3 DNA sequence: TGTGCCAGCAGTTTAGTTGGTTTTGGGAAACTGTTTTTT. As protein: CASSLVGFGKLFF.